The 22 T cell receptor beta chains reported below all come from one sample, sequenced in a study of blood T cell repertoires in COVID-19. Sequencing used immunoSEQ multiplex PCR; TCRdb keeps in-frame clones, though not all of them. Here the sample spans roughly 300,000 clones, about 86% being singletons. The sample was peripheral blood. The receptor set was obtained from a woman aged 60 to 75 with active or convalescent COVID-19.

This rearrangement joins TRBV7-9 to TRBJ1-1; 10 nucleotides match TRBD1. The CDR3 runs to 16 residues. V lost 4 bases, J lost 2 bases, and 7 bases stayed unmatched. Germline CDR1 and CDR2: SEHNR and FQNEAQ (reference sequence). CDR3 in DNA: TGTGCCAGCAGCTCGGGACAGGGGACTATTAACACTGAAGCTTTCTTT. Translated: CASSSGQGTINTEAFF.

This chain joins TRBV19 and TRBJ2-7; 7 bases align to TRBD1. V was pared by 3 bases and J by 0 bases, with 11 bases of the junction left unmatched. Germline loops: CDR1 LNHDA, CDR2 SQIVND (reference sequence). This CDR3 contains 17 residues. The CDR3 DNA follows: TGTGCCAGTAGTATCAGGAGTAGCAGGGGGAGCTCCTACGAGCAGTACTTC. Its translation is CASSIRSSRGSSYEQYF.

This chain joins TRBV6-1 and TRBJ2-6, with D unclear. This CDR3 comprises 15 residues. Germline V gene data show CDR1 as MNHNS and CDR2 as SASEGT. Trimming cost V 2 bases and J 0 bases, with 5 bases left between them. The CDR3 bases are TGTGCCAGCAGTGAACGGAGCTCTGGGGCCAACGTCCTGACTTTC. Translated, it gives CASSERSSGANVLTF.

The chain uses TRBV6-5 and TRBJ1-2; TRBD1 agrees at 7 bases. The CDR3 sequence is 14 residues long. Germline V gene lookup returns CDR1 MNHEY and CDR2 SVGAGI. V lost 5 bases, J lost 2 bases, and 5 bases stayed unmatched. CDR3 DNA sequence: TGTGCCAGCAGTACTACAGGGGCGAACTATGGCTACACCTTC. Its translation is CASSTTGANYGYTF.

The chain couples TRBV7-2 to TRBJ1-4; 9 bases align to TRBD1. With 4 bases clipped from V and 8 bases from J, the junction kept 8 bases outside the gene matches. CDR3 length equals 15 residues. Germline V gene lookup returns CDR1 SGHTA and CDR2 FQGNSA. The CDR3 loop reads CASSWIQGAREKLFF. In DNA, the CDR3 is TGTGCCAGCAGCTGGATACAGGGGGCTCGAGAAAAACTGTTTTTT.

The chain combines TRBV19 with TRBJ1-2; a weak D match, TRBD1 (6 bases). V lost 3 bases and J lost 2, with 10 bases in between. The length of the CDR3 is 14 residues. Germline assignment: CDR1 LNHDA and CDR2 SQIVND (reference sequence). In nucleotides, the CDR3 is TGTGCCAGTAGTATCGGACAGAACAACTATGGCTACACCTTC. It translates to CASSIGQNNYGYTF. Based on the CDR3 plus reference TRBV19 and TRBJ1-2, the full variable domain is DGGITQSPKYLFRKEGQNVTLSCEQNLNHDAMYWYRQDPGQGLRLIYYSQIVNDFQKGDIAEGYSVSREKKESFPLTVTSAQKNPTAFYLCASSIGQNNYGYTFGSGTRLTVV.

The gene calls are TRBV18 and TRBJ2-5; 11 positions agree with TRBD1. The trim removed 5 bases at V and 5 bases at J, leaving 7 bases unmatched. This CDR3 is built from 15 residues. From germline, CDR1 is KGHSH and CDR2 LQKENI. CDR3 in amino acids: CASSGTWTGGETQYF. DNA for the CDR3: TGTGCCAGCTCAGGGACCTGGACAGGGGGCGAGACCCAGTACTTC.

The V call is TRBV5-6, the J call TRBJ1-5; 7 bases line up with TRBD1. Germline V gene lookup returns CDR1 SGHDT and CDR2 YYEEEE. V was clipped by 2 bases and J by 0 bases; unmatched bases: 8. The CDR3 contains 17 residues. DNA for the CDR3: TGTGCCAGCAGCTTAAACTCGGGACAGCTTAGCAATCAGCCCCAGCATTTT. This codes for CASSLNSGQLSNQPQHF.

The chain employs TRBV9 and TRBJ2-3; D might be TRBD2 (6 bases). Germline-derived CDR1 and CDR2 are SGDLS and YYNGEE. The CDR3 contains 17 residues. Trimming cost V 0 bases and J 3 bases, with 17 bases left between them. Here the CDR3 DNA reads TGTGCCAGCAGCGTAGAGGGAAGCGGGTGGGAGACAGATACGCAGTATTTT. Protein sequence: CASSVEGSGWETDTQYF.

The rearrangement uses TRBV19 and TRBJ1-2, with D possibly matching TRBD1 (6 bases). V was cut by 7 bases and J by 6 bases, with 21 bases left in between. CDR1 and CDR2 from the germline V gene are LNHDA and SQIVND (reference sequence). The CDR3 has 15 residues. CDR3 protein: CASTNRDQGLDGYTF. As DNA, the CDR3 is TGTGCCAGTACAAACAGGGACCAAGGGCTGGATGGCTACACCTTC.

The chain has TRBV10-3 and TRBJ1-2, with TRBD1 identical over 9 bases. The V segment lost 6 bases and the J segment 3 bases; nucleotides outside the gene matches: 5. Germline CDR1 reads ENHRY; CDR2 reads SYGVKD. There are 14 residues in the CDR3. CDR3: CAISHTGGHYGYTF. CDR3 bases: TGTGCCATCAGCCACACAGGGGGCCACTATGGCTACACCTTC.

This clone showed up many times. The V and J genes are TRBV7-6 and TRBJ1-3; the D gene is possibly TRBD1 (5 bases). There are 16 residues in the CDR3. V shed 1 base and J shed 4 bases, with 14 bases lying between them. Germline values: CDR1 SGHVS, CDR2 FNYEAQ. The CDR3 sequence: CASSLVNRGEGNTIYF. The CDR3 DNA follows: TGTGCCAGCAGCTTAGTTAATAGGGGTGAGGGAAACACCATATATTTT.

DNA of the CDR3: TGTGCCAGCAGCCAATTAGGGACTAGTACCGAGCAGTACTTC. Translation: CASSQLGTSTEQYF. The chain carries TRBV3-1 (or the pseudogene TRBV3-2) and TRBJ2-7; TRBD2 matches 8 bases. CDR1 is LGHDT and CDR2 is YNNKEL in the germline V gene (reference sequence). The CDR3 runs 14 residues. The ends lost 2 bases at V and 6 bases at J; junction bases unmatched: 6.

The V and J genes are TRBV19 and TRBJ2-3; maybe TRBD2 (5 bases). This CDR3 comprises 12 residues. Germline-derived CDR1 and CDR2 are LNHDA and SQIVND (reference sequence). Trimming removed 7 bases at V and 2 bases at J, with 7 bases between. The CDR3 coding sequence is TGTGCCAGTACCGGGAACACAGATACGCAGTATTTT. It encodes CASTGNTDTQYF.

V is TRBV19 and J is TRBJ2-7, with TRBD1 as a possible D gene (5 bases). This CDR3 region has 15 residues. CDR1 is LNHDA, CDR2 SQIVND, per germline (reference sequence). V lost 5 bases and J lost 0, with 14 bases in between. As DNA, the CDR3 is TGTGCCAGTAGTGTATACCAGGGAACCTCCTACGAGCAGTACTTC. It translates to CASSVYQGTSYEQYF.

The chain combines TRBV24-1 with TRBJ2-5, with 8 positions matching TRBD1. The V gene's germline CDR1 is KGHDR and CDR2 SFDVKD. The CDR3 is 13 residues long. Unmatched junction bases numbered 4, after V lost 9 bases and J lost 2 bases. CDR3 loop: CATSGTGQETQYF. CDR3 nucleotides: TGTGCCACCTCTGGGACAGGTCAAGAGACCCAGTACTTC.

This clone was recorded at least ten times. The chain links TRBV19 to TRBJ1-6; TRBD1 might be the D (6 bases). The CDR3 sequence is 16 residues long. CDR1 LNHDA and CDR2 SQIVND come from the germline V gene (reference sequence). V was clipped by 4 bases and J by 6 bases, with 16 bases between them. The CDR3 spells CASSTPRTALNSPLHF. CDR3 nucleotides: TGTGCCAGTAGTACCCCCCGGACAGCCCTTAATTCACCCCTCCACTTT.

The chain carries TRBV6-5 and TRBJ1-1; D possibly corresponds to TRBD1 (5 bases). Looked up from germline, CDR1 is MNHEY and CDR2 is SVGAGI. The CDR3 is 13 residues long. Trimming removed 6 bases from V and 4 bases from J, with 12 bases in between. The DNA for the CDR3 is TGTGCCAGCAGAAGACAGTTCGGCACTGAAGCTTTCTTT. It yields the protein CASRRQFGTEAFF.

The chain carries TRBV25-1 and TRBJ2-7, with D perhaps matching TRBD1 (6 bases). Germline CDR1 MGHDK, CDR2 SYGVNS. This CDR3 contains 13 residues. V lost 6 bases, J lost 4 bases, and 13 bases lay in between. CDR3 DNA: TGTGCCAGCAGGGGGGCAGGGTCTTACGAGCAGTACTTC. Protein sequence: CASRGAGSYEQYF.

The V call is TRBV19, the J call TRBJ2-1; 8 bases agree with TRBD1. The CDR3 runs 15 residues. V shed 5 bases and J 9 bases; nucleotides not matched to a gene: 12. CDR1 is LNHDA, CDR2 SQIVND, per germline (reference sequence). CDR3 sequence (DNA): TGTGCCAGTAGTGACGGGCAGGGGGCGAGGAGTGAGCAGTTCTTC. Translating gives CASSDGQGARSEQFF.

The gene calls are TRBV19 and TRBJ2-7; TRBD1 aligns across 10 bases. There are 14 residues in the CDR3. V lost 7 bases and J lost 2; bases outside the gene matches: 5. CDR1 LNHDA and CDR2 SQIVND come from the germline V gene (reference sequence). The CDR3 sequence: CASKPGQGTYEQYF. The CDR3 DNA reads TGTGCCAGTAAACCGGGACAGGGGACCTACGAGCAGTACTTC.

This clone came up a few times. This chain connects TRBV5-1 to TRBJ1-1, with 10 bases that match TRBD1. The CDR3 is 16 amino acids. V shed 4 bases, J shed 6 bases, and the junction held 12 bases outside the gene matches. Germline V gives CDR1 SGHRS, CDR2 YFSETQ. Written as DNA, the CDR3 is TGCGCCAGCAGCGTGGAATTTACCGGGACAGGGGCTGAAGCTTTCTTT. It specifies CASSVEFTGTGAEAFF. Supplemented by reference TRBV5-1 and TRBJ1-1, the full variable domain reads KAGVTQTPRYLIKTRGQQVTLSCSPISGHRSVSWYQQTPGQGLQFLFEYFSETQRNKGNFPGRFSGRQFSNSRSEMNVSTLELGDSALYLCASSVEFTGTGAEAFFGQGTRLTVV.